This TCR beta chain appears in the sequencing data of a study of blood T cells in healthy people across ages (dated by TCRdb to between 2014 and 2017). Some background on the complete study: In model experiments, roughly one uniquely barcoded TCR beta cDNA molecule per two T cells was captured by template switching. The study analyzed two additional independent replicas of 1 million unique cDNA reads from the same blood draw for two donors, one aged 18 to 29 and one aged 80 or older. The donors were divided into four age groups: young (average around 15 years), middle-aged (roughly 42), aged (under 70) and long-lived (82). To avoid experimental bias, donors of different ages were spread randomly across the sequencing lanes. The study measured age-related changes in TCR beta repertoire diversity using deep sequencing normalized with unique cDNA molecular identifiers.

Trimming at the junction amounts to 4 bases on V and 6 bases on J, and the germline ends lie 9 bases apart. CDR1 and CDR2 (SQVTM, ANQGSEA) derive from the germline V gene. Measured from the cysteine to the phenylalanine, the CDR3 is 11 residues long. Here the CDR3 DNA is all that survives: 33 bases in frame from base 1. A note on this clonotype: The antigen it recognizes is unknown. No qualities accompany the bases; no much larger clone lies one base away.

The paper as a whole reports these results and caveats: Compared with the aged group, the long-lived group had more naive CD4+ T cells, fewer expanded clones and increased TCR diversity, suggesting age selection. Because the CMV infection status of the donors was unknown, age-related changes in expanded clonotypes may potentially have been confounded. Observed TCR beta diversity per million T cells fell roughly linearly with age, and a significant reduction was already apparent by age around 40. Estimates of total diversity from one million sequenced T cells were regarded as lower bounds and underestimates. Bulk unsorted PBMC profiling prevented conclusive comparison of naive and antigen-experienced compartments. A strong correlation was found between observed TCR beta diversity and the percentage of naive T cells measured by flow cytometry.

Libraries were made using 5' RACE. TCRdb names Illumina HiSeq 2500 as the instrument used. A second 7 to 11 cycle PCR used a sample-barcoded 5' primer and a J-beta primer mix. Each TCR beta cDNA molecule received a unique molecular identifier from a template-switch 5' adaptor carrying 12 random nucleotides. At least 2.5 million CDR3-containing paired-end reads were obtained from each sample. First-strand cDNA synthesis was performed from all RNA using the Mint cDNA synthesis kit, with priming by a TRBC-specific oligonucleotide. All cDNA was treated with uracil-DNA glycosylase and then went through a first 18-cycle PCR with the universal primers M1SS and BC2_uni_R. Turning to the authors' computational methods: Each sample was normalized by randomly selecting 1 million high-quality reads, each carrying a distinct molecular identifier. Instead of being binned into consensus sequences, reads that shared molecular identifiers were thrown out. MiTCR, with a Q25 quality threshold and the strictest error-elimination algorithm, was used for CDR3 identification, clonotype clustering and error correction. Lower-bound total TCR beta diversity was estimated with a nonparametric unseen species model using Euler transformation. TCRdb's own reprocessing of the public reads used fastp at Q25 and MiXCR and kept productive beta chains. CDR3 protein sequences are deduplicated, and each keeps its most common genes and DNA. The authors' filters were not applied to this entry. The sample records around 990,000 distinct CDR3 sequences, under 40% of which are singletons. Roughly 14% of the sample is held by the ten biggest clonotypes.

The donors were 40 or so Caucasian individuals from Russia, aged roughly 6 to 90 years, who were systemically healthy. Each donor gave roughly 9.5 milliliters of peripheral blood, collected into EDTA-treated Vacutainer tubes. PBMCs were isolated by Ficoll-Paque density-gradient centrifugation, with at least 6 million obtained per sample. Trizol reagent was used to extract total RNA from PBMCs, with at least 6 micrograms per sample. The percentages of naive CD45RAhigh/CD27high T cells were determined by flow cytometry on a PBMC aliquot from every donor. The rearranged chain carries TRBV29-1 and TRBJ1-2; no D segment can be confidently identified. Source material: blood. The TCR comes from a man younger than 35 in good health. The CDR3 loop reads CSVALGDGYTF. The nucleotide sequence reads TGCAGCGTTGCGTTAGGCGATGGCTACACCTTC.